The clone carrying this T cell receptor beta chain was observed once. Its specificity is not known. Some clones are missing from TCRdb's copy, which holds only in-frame ones; the method was immunoSEQ multiplex PCR. The sample has 2 million to 3 million clones, 93% seen once. This specimen belongs to a study of shared clonotypes between healthy human individuals. Overall study results and limits: Sharing across a handful of donors was seen in around 5% of naive CD4 clonotypes.

This receptor was obtained from a young man in good health. Some clones in this sample may be carry-over from other donors' samples. Sample: naive CD4+ T cells from PBMCs. Specified subset: CD45RA+ positively selected.

Here the CDR3 reads CASSLGQIFYGYTF. CDR3 in DNA: TGTGCCAGCAGCTTGGGCCAAATCTTCTATGGCTACACCTTC. V is TRBV5-8 and J is TRBJ1-2; D is ambiguous. Germline V gene lookup returns CDR1 SGHTS and CDR2 YDEGEE. CDR3 length: 14 amino acids. The V gene lost 0 bases and the J gene lost 4 bases, with 10 bases spanning the gap.